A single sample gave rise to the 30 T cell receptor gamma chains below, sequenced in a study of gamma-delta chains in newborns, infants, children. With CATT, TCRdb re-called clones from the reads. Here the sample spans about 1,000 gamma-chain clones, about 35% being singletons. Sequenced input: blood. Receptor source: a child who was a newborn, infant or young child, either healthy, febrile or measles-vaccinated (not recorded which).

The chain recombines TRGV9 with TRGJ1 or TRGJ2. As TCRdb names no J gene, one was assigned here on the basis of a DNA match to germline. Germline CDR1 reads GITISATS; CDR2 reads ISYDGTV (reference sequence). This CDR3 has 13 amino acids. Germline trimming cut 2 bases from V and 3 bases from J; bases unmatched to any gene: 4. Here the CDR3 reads CALWEGFYYKKLF. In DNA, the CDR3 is TGTGCCTTGTGGGAGGGTTTTTATTATAAGAAACTCTTT.

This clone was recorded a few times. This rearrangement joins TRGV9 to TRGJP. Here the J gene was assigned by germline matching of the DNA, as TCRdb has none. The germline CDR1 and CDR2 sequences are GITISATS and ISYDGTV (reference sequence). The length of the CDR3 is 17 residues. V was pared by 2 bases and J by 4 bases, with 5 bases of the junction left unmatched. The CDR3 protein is CALWEETQELGKKIKVF. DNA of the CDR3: TGTGCCTTGTGGGAGGAGACCCAAGAGTTGGGCAAAAAAATCAAGGTATTT.

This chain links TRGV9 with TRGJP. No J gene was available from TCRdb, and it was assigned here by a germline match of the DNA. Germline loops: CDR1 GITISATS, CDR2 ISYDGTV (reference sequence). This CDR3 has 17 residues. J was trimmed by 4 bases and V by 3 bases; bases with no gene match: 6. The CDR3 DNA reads TGTGCCTTGTGGGAGATAATTCAAGAGTTGGGCAAAAAAATCAAGGTATTT. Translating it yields CALWEIIQELGKKIKVF.

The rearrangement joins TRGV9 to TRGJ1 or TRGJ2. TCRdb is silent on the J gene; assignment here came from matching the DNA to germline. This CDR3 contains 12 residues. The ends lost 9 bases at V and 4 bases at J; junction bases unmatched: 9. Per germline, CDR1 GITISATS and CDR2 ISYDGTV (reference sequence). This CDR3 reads CALVEVYYKKLF. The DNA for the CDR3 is TGTGCCTTGGTGGAGGTCTATTATAAGAAACTCTTT.

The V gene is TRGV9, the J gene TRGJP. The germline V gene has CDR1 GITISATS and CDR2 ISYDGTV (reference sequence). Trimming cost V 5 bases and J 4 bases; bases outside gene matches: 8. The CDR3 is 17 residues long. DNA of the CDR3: TGTGCCTTGTGGGCCCCACTCCAAGAGTTGGGCAAAAAAATCAAGGTATTT. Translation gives CALWAPLQELGKKIKVF.

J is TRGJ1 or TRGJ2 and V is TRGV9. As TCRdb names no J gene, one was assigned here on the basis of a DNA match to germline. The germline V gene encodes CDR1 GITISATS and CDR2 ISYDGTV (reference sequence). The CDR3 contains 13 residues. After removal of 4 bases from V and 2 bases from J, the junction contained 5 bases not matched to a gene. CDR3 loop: CALWDSDYYKKLF. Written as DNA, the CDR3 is TGTGCCTTGTGGGACTCCGATTATTATAAGAAACTCTTT.

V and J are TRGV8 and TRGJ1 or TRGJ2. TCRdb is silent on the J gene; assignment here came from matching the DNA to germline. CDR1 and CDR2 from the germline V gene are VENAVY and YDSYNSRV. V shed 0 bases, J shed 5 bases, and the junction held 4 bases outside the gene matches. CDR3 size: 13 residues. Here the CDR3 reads CATWDRRNYKKLF. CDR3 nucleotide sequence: TGTGCCACCTGGGATAGGCGGAATTATAAGAAACTCTTT.

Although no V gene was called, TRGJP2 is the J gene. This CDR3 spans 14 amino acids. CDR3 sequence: CATCEYSSDWIKTF. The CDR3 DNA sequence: TGTGCCACCTGTGAATATAGTAGTGATTGGATCAAGACGTTT.

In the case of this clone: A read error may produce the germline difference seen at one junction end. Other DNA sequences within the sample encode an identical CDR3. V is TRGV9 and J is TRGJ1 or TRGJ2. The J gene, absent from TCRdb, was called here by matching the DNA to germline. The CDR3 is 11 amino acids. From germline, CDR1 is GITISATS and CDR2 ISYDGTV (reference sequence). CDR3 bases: TGTGCCTTGTGGGAGGGTTATACGAAACTCTTT. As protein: CALWEGYTKLF.

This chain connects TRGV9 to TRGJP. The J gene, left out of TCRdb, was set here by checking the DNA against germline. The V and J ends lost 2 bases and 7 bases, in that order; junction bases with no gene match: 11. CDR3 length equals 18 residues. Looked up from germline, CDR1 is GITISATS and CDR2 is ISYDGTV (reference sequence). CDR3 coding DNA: TGTGCCTTGTGGGAGGCGCCTTTAGGGGAGTTGGGCAAAAAAATCAAGGTATTT. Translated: CALWEAPLGELGKKIKVF.

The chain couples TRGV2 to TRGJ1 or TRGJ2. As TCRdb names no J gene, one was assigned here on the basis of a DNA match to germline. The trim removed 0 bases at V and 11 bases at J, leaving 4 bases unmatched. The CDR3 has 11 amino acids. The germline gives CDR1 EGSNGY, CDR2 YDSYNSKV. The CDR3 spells CATWDGQEKLF. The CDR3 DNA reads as TGTGCCACCTGGGACGGGCAGGAGAAACTCTTT.

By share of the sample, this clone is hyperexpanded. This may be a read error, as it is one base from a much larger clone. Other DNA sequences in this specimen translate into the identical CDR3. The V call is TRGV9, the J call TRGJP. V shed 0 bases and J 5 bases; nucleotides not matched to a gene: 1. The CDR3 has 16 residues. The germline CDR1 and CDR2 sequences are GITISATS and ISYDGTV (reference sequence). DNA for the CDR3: TGTGCCTTGTGGGAGGTGAAAGAGTTGGGCAAAAAAATCAAGGTATTT. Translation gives CALWEVKELGKKIKVF.

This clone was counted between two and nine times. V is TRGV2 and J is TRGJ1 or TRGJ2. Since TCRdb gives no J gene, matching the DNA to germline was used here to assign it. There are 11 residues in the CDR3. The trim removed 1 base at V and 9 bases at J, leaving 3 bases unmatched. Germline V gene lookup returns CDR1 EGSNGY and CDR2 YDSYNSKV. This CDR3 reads CATWDGSKKLF. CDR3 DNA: TGTGCCACCTGGGACGGTTCTAAGAAACTCTTT.

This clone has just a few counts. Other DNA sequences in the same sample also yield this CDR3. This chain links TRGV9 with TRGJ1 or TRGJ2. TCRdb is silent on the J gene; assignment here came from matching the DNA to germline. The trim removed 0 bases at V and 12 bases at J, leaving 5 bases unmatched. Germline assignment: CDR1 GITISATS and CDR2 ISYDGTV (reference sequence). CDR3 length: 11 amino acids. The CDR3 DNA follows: TGTGCCTTGTGGGAGGTGCGGGGGAAACTCTTT. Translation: CALWEVRGKLF.

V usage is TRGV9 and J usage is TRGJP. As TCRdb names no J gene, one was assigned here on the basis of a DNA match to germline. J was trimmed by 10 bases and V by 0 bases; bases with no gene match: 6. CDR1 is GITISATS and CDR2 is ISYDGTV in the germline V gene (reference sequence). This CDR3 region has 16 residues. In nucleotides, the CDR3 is TGTGCCTTGTGGGAGGTGCAGCTATTGGGCAAAAAAATCAAGGTATTT. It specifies CALWEVQLLGKKIKVF.

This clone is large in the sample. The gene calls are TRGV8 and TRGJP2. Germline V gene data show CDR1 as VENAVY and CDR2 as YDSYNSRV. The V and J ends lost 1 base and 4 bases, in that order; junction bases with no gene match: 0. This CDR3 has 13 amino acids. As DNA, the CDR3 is TGTGCCACCTGGGATAGTAGTGATTGGATCAAGACGTTT. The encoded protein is CATWDSSDWIKTF.

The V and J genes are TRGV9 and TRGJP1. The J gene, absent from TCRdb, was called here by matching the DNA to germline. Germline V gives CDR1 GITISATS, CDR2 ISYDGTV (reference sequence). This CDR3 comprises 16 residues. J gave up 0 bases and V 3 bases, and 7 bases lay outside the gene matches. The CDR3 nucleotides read TGTGCCTTGTGGGAGTCCTCCAATACCACTGGTTGGTTCAAGATATTT. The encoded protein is CALWESSNTTGWFKIF.

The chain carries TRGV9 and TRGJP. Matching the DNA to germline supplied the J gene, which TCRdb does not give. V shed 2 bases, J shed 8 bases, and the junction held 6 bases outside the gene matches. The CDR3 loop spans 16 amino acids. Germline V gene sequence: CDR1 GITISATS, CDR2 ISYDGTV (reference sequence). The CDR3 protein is CALWEDEQLGKKIKVF. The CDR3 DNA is TGTGCCTTGTGGGAGGACGAGCAGTTGGGCAAAAAAATCAAGGTATTT.

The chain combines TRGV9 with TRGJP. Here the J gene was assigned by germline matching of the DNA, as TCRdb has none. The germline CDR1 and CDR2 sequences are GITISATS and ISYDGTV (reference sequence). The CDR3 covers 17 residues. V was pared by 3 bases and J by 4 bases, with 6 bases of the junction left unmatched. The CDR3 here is CALWEPRQELGKKIKVF. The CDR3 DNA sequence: TGTGCCTTGTGGGAGCCTCGACAAGAGTTGGGCAAAAAAATCAAGGTATTT.

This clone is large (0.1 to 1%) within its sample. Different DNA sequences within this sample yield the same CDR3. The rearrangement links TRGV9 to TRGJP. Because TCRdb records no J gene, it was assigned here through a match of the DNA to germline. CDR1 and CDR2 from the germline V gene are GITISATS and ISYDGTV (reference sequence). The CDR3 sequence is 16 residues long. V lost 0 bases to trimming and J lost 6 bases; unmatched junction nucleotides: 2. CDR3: CALWEVGELGKKIKVF. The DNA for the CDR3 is TGTGCCTTGTGGGAGGTGGGAGAGTTGGGCAAAAAAATCAAGGTATTT.

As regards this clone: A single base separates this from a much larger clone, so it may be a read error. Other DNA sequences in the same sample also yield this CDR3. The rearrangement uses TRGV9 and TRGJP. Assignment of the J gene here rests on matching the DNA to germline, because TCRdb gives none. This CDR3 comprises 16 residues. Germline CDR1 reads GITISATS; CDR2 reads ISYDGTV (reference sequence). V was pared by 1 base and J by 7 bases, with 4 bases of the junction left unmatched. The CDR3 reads CALWEVRELGKKIKVF. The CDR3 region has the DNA TGTGCCTTGTGGGAGGTCAGGGAGTTGGGCAAAAAAATCAAGGTATTT.

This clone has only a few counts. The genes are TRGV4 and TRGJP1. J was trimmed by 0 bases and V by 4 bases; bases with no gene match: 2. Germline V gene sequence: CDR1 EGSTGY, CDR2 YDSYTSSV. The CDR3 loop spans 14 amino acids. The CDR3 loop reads CATWEDTTGWFKIF. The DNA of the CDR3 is TGTGCCACCTGGGAAGATACCACTGGTTGGTTCAAGATATTT.

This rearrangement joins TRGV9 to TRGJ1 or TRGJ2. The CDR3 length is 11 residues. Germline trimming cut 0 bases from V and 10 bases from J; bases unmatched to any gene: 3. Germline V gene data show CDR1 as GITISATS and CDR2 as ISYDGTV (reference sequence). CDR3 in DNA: TGTGCCTTGTGGGAGGTGTGGAAGAAACTCTTT. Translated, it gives CALWEVWKKLF.

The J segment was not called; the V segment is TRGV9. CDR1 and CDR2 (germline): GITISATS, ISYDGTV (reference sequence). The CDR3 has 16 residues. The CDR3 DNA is TGTGCCTTGTGGGAGGTGAGGATTTTGAATTATTATAAGAAACTATTT. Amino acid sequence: CALWEVRILNYYKKLF.

The CDR3, as DNA: TGTGCCACCTGGGGCCATTATTATAAGAAACTCTTT. This gives the protein CATWGHYYKKLF. V and J are TRGV8 and TRGJ1 or TRGJ2. TCRdb lists no J gene, so it was determined here by aligning the DNA to germline. V dropped 5 bases and J dropped 2; count of bases not matched to a gene: 3. The CDR3 covers 12 residues. Germline lookup yields CDR1 VENAVY and CDR2 YDSYNSRV.

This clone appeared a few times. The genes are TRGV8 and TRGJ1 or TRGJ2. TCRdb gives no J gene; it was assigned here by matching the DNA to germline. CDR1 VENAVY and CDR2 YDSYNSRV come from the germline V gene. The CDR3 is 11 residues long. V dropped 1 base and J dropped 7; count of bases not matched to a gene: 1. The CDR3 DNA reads TGTGCCACCTGGGATAGATATAAGAAACTCTTT. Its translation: CATWDRYKKLF.

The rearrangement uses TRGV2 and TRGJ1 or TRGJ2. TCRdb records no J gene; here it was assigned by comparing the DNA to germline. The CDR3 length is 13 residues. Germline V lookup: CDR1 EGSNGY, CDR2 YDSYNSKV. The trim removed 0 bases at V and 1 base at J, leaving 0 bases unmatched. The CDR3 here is CATWDGNYYKKLF. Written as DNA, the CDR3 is TGTGCCACCTGGGACGGGAATTATTATAAGAAACTCTTT.

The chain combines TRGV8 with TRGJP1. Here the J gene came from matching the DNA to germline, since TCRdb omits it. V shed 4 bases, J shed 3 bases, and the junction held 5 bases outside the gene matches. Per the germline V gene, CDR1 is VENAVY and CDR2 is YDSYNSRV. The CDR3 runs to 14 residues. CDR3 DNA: TGTGCCACCTGGGAGGGGGCCACTGGTTGGTTCAAGATATTT. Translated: CATWEGATGWFKIF.

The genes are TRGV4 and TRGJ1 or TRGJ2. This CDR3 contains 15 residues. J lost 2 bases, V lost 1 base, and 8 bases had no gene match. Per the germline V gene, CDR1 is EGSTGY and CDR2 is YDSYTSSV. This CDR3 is CATWDGPGDYYKKLF. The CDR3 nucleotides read TGTGCCACCTGGGATGGTCCGGGGGATTATTATAAGAAACTCTTT.

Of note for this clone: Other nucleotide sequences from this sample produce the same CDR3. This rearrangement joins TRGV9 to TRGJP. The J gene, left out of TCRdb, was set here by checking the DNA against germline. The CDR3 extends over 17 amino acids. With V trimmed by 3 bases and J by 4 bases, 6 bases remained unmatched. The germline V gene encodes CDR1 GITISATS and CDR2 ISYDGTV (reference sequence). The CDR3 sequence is CALWEPTQELGKKIKVF. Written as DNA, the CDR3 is TGTGCCTTGTGGGAGCCTACTCAAGAGTTGGGCAAAAAAATCAAGGTATTT.